The 4 T cell receptor beta chains reported below all come from one sample, sequenced in a study of T cell changes during pregnancy in multiple sclerosis. Profiled with immunoSEQ multiplex PCR; TCRdb holds only in-frame clones, not every one. The sample lists about 100,000 clones; around nine tenths were seen once. Sequenced material: peripheral blood, taken in the second trimester of pregnancy. The source of these receptors is a female donor with multiple sclerosis, enrolled in a pregnancy study.

V gene TRBV19 combines with J gene TRBJ2-7; 8 bases fit TRBD1. The junction had 6 bases not matched to a gene; V was cut back by 5 bases and J by 3 bases. Germline-derived CDR1 and CDR2 are LNHDA and SQIVND (reference sequence). The CDR3 extends over 14 amino acids. CDR3 nucleotides: TGTGCCAGTAGTCCGAGACAGGGGCGCTACGAGCAGTACTTC. It encodes CASSPRQGRYEQYF.

The chain employs TRBV5-1 and TRBJ1-4; TRBD1 agrees at 8 bases. Germline trimming cut 4 bases from V and 2 bases from J; bases unmatched to any gene: 7. The CDR3 is 16 residues long. From germline, CDR1 is SGHRS and CDR2 YFSETQ. The CDR3: CASSRDRQGTNEKLFF. DNA for the CDR3: TGCGCCAGCAGCAGAGACCGACAGGGGACTAATGAAAAACTGTTTTTT.

This sequence joins TRBV19 and TRBJ2-3; no clear D gene. V shed 6 bases and J shed 6 bases, with 7 bases lying between them. The CDR3 consists of 11 residues. The V gene's germline CDR1 is LNHDA and CDR2 SQIVND (reference sequence). Written as DNA, the CDR3 is TGTGCCAGTAGCAATTTGGATACGCAGTATTTT. Translation gives CASSNLDTQYF.

The DNA of the CDR3 is TGTGCCAGCAGCTACCCTGGGGTTGGTACGAGCGGTGAGCAGTTCTTC. This translates into CASSYPGVGTSGEQFF. The rearrangement joins TRBV7-9 to TRBJ2-1; maybe TRBD2 (5 bases). Between the trimmed V and J ends, which lost 4 bases and 9 bases, there was a span of 22 bases. The V gene's germline CDR1 is SEHNR and CDR2 FQNEAQ (reference sequence). The CDR3 length is 16 residues. Full variable domain (remainder filled in from reference TRBV7-9 and TRBJ2-1): DTGVSQNPRHKITKRGQNVTFRCDPISEHNRLYWYRQTLGQGPEFLTYFQNEAQLEKSRLLSDRFSAERPKGSFSTLEIQRTEQGDSAMYLCASSYPGVGTSGEQFFGPGTRLTVL.